The clone carrying this T cell receptor (beta chain) was seen a handful of times. The data were obtained in a study of blood T cell repertoires in COVID-19. Study information: Spain, Italy and the United States supplied samples that represented acute and convalescent COVID-19. The cDNA or gDNA used as material had been derived from T cells, B-cell-depleted T cells, or PBMCs.

As originally analysed: Estimation of nucleated cell counts relied on the amplification of reference gene primers. Sequenced by immunoSEQ multiplex PCR; TCRdb stores in-frame clones only, minus some. The V and J calls and clone size come from that table; D and trimming were worked out from the DNA. The sample lists just under 80,000 clones, less than 85% seen once, with under 5.5% in the top ten. V gave up 0 bases and J gave up 10 bases; unmatched junction bases: 3. Germline V gene data show CDR1 as LNHDA and CDR2 as SQIVND (reference sequence). The CDR3 has 14 residues. Sequences were obtained from peripheral blood. This clonotype was obtained from a woman aged 70 to 79 with acute or convalescent COVID-19. V and J are TRBV19 and TRBJ2-3, with TRBD1 matching 11 bases. The CDR3 DNA sequence: TGTGCCAGTAGTATAGATGGGACAGGGGGGTCGCAGTATTTT. Translated, it gives CASSIDGTGGSQYF.